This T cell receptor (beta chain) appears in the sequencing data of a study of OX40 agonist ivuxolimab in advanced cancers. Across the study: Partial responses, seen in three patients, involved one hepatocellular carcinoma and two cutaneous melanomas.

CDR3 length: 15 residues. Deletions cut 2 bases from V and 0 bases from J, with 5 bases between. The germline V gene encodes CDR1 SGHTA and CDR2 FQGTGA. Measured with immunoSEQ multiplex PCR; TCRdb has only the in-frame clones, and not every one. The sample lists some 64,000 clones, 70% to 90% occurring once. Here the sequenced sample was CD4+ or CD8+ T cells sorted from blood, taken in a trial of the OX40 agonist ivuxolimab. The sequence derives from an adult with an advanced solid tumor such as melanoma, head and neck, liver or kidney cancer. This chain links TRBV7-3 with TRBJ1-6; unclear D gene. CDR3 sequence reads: CASSLDLSYNSPLHF. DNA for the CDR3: TGTGCCAGCAGCTTAGATCTCTCCTATAATTCACCCCTCCACTTT.